This T cell receptor beta chain was obtained from a study of control samples from healthy donors and cancer patients. This table comes from immunoSEQ multiplex PCR, and its TCRdb copy is limited to in-frame clones, with some not included. The sample records roughly 20,000 clones, about four fifths being singletons. V was pared by 4 bases and J by 1 base, with 20 bases between. CDR3 size: 18 residues. Germline CDR1 is KGHDR and CDR2 is SFDVKD. This chain uses TRBV24-1 with TRBJ2-3, with D possibly TRBD1 on 6 matching bases. The sequence was collected from a man older than 75 with head and neck cancer. The sequenced sample was PBMCs. DNA for the CDR3: TGTGCCACCAGTGAGTCTACCGGACAGAGGGTGGGCACAGATACGCAGTATTTT. Protein product: CATSESTGQRVGTDTQYF.